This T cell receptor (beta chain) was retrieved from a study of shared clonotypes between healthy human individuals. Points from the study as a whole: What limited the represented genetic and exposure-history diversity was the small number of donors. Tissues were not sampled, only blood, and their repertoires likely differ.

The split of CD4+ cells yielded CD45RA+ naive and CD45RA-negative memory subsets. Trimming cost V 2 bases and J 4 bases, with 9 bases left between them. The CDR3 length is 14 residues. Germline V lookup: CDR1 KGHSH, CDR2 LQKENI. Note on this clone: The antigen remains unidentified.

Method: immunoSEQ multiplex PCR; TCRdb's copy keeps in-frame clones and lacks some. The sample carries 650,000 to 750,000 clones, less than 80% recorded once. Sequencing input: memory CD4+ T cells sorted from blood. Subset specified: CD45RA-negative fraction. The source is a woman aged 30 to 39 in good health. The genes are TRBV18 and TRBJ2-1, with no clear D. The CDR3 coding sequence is TGTGCCAGCTCACCAACCCGATATTACAATGAGCAGTTCTTC. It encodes CASSPTRYYNEQFF.